Presented here are 29 T cell receptor beta chains from one specimen sequenced in a study of cytotoxic CD8 clonotypes in ibrutinib-treated CLL. TCRdb's table, derived via immunoSEQ multiplex PCR, lists solely in-frame clones and lacks some. This sample has 190,000 or so clones, with roughly 72% found just once. Material: PBMCs, obtained after 24 months of ibrutinib treatment. The receptors originated from a human donor with chronic lymphocytic leukemia.

The J gene is TRBJ2-1, the V gene TRBV28; 15 nucleotides match TRBD2. The germline gives CDR1 MDHEN, CDR2 SYDVKM. This CDR3 has 15 amino acids. The V and J ends lost 5 bases and 6 bases, in that order; junction bases with no gene match: 2. This CDR3 reads CASSKGLAGGNEQFF. The CDR3 DNA is TGTGCCAGCAGTAAGGGACTAGCGGGGGGCAATGAGCAGTTCTTC.

This clone was detected a few times. V is TRBV30 and J is TRBJ1-1; D not resolved. The V end lost 0 bases, the J end lost 4 bases, and 12 bases lay between the germline ends. This CDR3 comprises 14 residues. The germline CDR1 and CDR2 sequences are GTSNPN and SVGIG (reference sequence). In nucleotides, the CDR3 is TGTGCCTGGAGTGTACACGGGGTTCGCACTGAAGCTTTCTTT. It is translated as CAWSVHGVRTEAFF.

This clone was observed a single time. V and J are TRBV6-5 and TRBJ2-3, with D uncertain. Germline CDR1 is MNHEY and CDR2 is SVGAGI. The V and J ends lost 7 bases and 0 bases respectively, with 8 bases between them. The CDR3 runs 13 residues. The CDR3 reads CASTLTSTDTQYF. The CDR3 region has the DNA TGTGCCAGCACCCTAACTAGCACAGATACGCAGTATTTT.

The J gene is TRBJ1-2, the V gene TRBV5-1; D gene unclear. The CDR3 contains 13 residues. CDR1 is SGHRS and CDR2 is YFSETQ in the germline V gene. Trimming stripped 4 bases from V and 0 bases from J, with 7 bases between. The CDR3, as DNA: TGCGCCAGCAGCCCCGACTCTAACTATGGCTACACCTTC. Residues: CASSPDSNYGYTF.

The chain uses TRBV6-5 and TRBJ2-7; 8 bases map to TRBD1. Germline V CDR1 and CDR2: MNHEY, SVGAGI. This CDR3 is built from 15 residues. J gave up 2 bases and V 4 bases, and 7 bases lay outside the gene matches. The CDR3 region has the DNA TGTGCCAGCAGTTTAACAGGGGGGTTCCCCTACGAGCAGTACTTC. This sequence encodes CASSLTGGFPYEQYF.

The chain couples TRBV11-1 to TRBJ2-7; D possibly corresponds to TRBD2 (6 bases). Germline CDR1 is SGHAT and CDR2 is FQDESV (reference sequence). Trimming removed 5 bases from V and 2 bases from J, with 13 bases in between. CDR3 size: 14 residues. The CDR3 here is CASSAISGAYEQYF. CDR3 DNA: TGTGCCAGCAGCGCCATCTCGGGAGCCTACGAGCAGTACTTC. The whole variable domain, filled in from reference TRBV11-1 and TRBJ2-7, reads EAEVAQSPRYKITEKSQAVAFWCDPISGHATLYWYRQILGQGPELLVQFQDESVVDDSQLPKDRFSAERLKGVDSTLKIQPAELGDSAMYLCASSAISGAYEQYFGPGTRLTVT.

The genes are TRBV30 and TRBJ2-4, with no clear D. Trimming left V 5 bases short and J 0 bases short, with 2 bases between. This CDR3 has 11 residues. The V gene's germline CDR1 is GTSNPN and CDR2 SVGIG (reference sequence). The CDR3 loop reads CAWGAKNIQYF. The CDR3 region has the DNA TGTGCCTGGGGAGCCAAAAACATTCAGTACTTC.

The rearrangement joins TRBV7-9 to TRBJ1-3, with TRBD1 matching over 7 bases. The ends lost 5 bases at V and 0 bases at J; junction bases unmatched: 10. The CDR3 consists of 17 residues. The germline V gene has CDR1 SEHNR and CDR2 FQNEAQ (reference sequence). CDR3 coding DNA: TGTGCCAGCAGCCCAAACACAGGGGCCATCTCTGGAAACACCATATATTTT. It yields the protein CASSPNTGAISGNTIYF.

The chain combines TRBV29-1 with TRBJ1-1; D not certain. Germline lookup yields CDR1 SQVTM and CDR2 ANQGSEA. V was pared by 3 bases and J by 0 bases, with 8 bases between. The CDR3 has 13 amino acids. The chain's CDR3 is CSVDIQLNTEAFF. The CDR3, as DNA: TGCAGCGTTGACATACAACTGAACACTGAAGCTTTCTTT.

The chain's CDR3 is CASSVAPSGRKDTQYF. DNA of the CDR3: TGTGCCAGCAGCGTAGCCCCTAGCGGGAGGAAAGATACGCAGTATTTT. The J gene is TRBJ2-3, the V gene TRBV9; 11 bases are shared with TRBD2. Germline V CDR1 and CDR2: SGDLS, YYNGEE. Trimming removed 0 bases from V and 5 bases from J; junction bases left unmatched: 5. This CDR3 is built from 16 residues.

This clone has just a few counts. The chain links TRBV19 to TRBJ2-7; D is possibly TRBD1 (6 bases). V was shortened by 5 bases and J by 3 bases, with 8 bases between the two germline ends. The CDR3 is made up of 12 amino acids. The germline gives CDR1 LNHDA, CDR2 SQIVND (reference sequence). The CDR3 sequence: CASSSQGYEQYF. CDR3 nucleotides: TGTGCCAGTAGTTCACAGGGCTACGAGCAGTACTTC.

This rearrangement joins TRBV21-1 to TRBJ2-3. TRBV21-1 is a pseudogene. The CDR3 runs 17 residues. Here the CDR3 reads CASSKGLDREASDTQYF. The CDR3 DNA reads as TGTGCCAGCAGCAAAGGGCTCGATAGGGAAGCTTCAGATACGCAGTATTTT.

The V call is TRBV7-2, the J call TRBJ2-1; 7 bases align to TRBD2. The CDR3 covers 16 residues. J was trimmed by 6 bases and V by 1 base; bases with no gene match: 9. Germline V lookup: CDR1 SGHTA, CDR2 FQGNSA. Here the CDR3 reads CASSLEGTTTSNEQFF. The CDR3 nucleotides read TGTGCCAGCAGCTTAGAGGGGACTACCACCTCCAATGAGCAGTTCTTC.

The chain joins TRBV10-2 to TRBJ1-2, with a weak D call TRBD1 (6 bases). The CDR3 sequence is 12 residues long. Trimming took 8 bases from V and 3 from J, leaving 10 bases between them. Germline lookup yields CDR1 WSHSY and CDR2 SAAADI. The CDR3 loop is CASGQTYYGYTF. CDR3 bases: TGCGCCAGCGGACAGACCTACTATGGCTACACCTTC.

As DNA, the CDR3 is TGTGCCAGCAGCTCAGGGTGGCGGGGCACTGAAGCTTTCTTT. Protein product: CASSSGWRGTEAFF. J is TRBJ1-1 and V is TRBV2, with a tentative D call TRBD1 (5 bases). The V end lost 6 bases, the J end lost 4 bases, and 15 bases lay between the germline ends. The CDR3 spans 14 residues. Germline CDR1 and CDR2: SNHLY and FYNNEI.

Written as DNA, the CDR3 is TGTGCCAGCAGCTTTTCTGACGAGCAGTACTTC. This sequence encodes CASSFSDEQYF. The V call is TRBV11-2, the J call TRBJ2-7; D call uncertain. The germline CDR1 and CDR2 sequences are SGHAT and FQNNGV. The CDR3 length is 11 residues. Trimming removed 3 bases from V and 5 bases from J, with 5 bases in between.

The chain couples TRBV9 to TRBJ2-7, with 9 bases lining up with TRBD1. V lost 4 bases to trimming and J lost 0 bases; unmatched junction nucleotides: 23. CDR3 length equals 21 residues. Germline values: CDR1 SGDLS, CDR2 YYNGEE. Here the CDR3 reads CASSPTLGQKLGQGISYEQYF. In DNA, the CDR3 is TGTGCCAGCAGCCCTACTCTAGGCCAAAAGCTGGGACAGGGAATCTCCTACGAGCAGTACTTC.

V is TRBV12-5 and J is TRBJ2-1, with TRBD1 identical over 9 bases. The germline CDR1 and CDR2 sequences are LGHNT and FRNRAP. The CDR3 totals 16 residues. Unmatched junction bases numbered 8, after V lost 0 bases and J lost 8 bases. For the CDR3, the DNA is TGTGCTAGTGGTTTGGTACAGGGGGCTATTTACTATGAGCAGTTCTTC. Translation gives CASGLVQGAIYYEQFF.

The chain joins TRBV9 to TRBJ1-1, with 9 bases aligning to TRBD1. The length of the CDR3 is 15 residues. V lost 3 bases, J lost 3 bases, and 6 bases stayed unmatched. Per germline, CDR1 SGDLS and CDR2 YYNGEE. The CDR3 region is CASSAPTGGHTEAFF. Here the CDR3 DNA reads TGTGCCAGCAGCGCCCCGACAGGGGGTCACACTGAAGCTTTCTTT.

V gene TRBV4-1 combines with J gene TRBJ1-2; D is undetermined. Trimming pared 0 bases from V and 4 bases from J, leaving 3 bases between. The V gene's germline CDR1 is MGHRA and CDR2 YSYEKL. The CDR3 contains 12 residues. In DNA, the CDR3 is TGCGCCAGCAGCCAAGAGCGCTATGGCTACACCTTC. Translation: CASSQERYGYTF.

The chain recombines TRBV18 with TRBJ2-7, with no clear D. V was trimmed by 2 bases and J by 0 bases, leaving 5 bases between them. In germline, CDR1 is KGHSH, CDR2 LQKENI. The CDR3 totals 13 residues. CDR3 loop: CASSPTGSYEQYF. The CDR3 DNA reads as TGTGCCAGCTCACCAACGGGCTCCTACGAGCAGTACTTC.

This clone came up once. The V and J genes are TRBV7-2 and TRBJ2-2, with TRBD2 identical over 7 bases. The germline V gene encodes CDR1 SGHTA and CDR2 FQGNSA. The CDR3 covers 16 residues. V shed 6 bases and J 0 bases; nucleotides not matched to a gene: 7. CDR3 nucleotides: TGTGCCAGCAGGGAACTCGGGGGGACGAACACCGGGGAGCTGTTTTTT. This gives the protein CASRELGGTNTGELFF.

The V and J genes are TRBV11-2 and TRBJ2-1, with D unclear. CDR3 size: 12 residues. Germline V lookup: CDR1 SGHAT, CDR2 FQNNGV. With 5 bases removed from V and 9 bases from J, the gap between germline ends came to 11 bases. CDR3 residues: CASSVYFREQFF. CDR3 DNA sequence: TGTGCCAGCAGCGTATACTTTCGTGAGCAGTTCTTC.

The J gene is TRBJ1-2, the V gene TRBV27, with D possibly matching TRBD1 (5 bases). V shed 3 bases and J shed 1 base, with 18 bases lying between them. Germline V CDR1 and CDR2: MNHEY, SMNVEV (reference sequence). This CDR3 contains 17 residues. CDR3 protein: CASSFSAGSSLNYGYTF. Written as DNA, the CDR3 is TGTGCCAGCAGTTTTTCGGCAGGGAGCTCCCTTAACTATGGCTACACCTTC.

The chain employs TRBV19 and TRBJ1-1; 11 bases agree with TRBD1. The junction had 3 bases not matched to a gene; V was cut back by 2 bases and J by 1 base. From germline, CDR1 is LNHDA and CDR2 SQIVND (reference sequence). CDR3 length equals 16 residues. The CDR3 here is CASSIRTGGWNTEAFF. DNA for the CDR3: TGTGCCAGTAGTATAAGGACAGGGGGCTGGAACACTGAAGCTTTCTTT.

The chain carries TRBV6-5 and TRBJ2-2; D not certain. The CDR3 is 12 residues long. Trimming cost V 2 bases and J 8 bases, with 6 bases left between them. Germline CDR1 and CDR2: MNHEY and SVGAGI. The CDR3 sequence is CASSYGWGELFF. The DNA for the CDR3 is TGTGCCAGCAGTTACGGCTGGGGGGAGCTGTTTTTT.

The chain joins TRBV7-6 to TRBJ2-1; D might be TRBD2 (6 bases). In germline, CDR1 is SGHVS, CDR2 FNYEAQ. Between the trimmed V and J ends, which lost 6 bases and 4 bases, there was a span of 22 bases. CDR3 length: 17 residues. The CDR3: CASRPSGGAGWYNEQFF. DNA for the CDR3: TGTGCCAGCAGACCCTCCGGCGGGGCTGGCTGGTACAATGAGCAGTTCTTC.

This clone has just a few counts. V and J are TRBV18 and TRBJ1-2; D ambiguous. CDR3 length equals 16 residues. Deletions cut 2 bases from V and 1 base from J, with 14 bases between. Germline values: CDR1 KGHSH, CDR2 LQKENI. The DNA for the CDR3 is TGTGCCAGCTCACCAGTTCCCCCGGTGAATAACTATGGCTACACCTTC. Translating gives CASSPVPPVNNYGYTF. The variable domain in full, with the rest retrieved from reference TRBV18 and TRBJ1-2, is NAGVMQNPRHLVRRRGQEARLRCSPMKGHSHVYWYRQLPEEGLKFMVYLQKENIIDESGMPKERFSAEFPKEGPSILRIQQVVRGDSAAYFCASSPVPPVNNYGYTFGSGTRLTVV.

This sequence joins TRBV21-1 and TRBJ2-1; TRBD1, the D gene given by the table, was not confirmed from the DNA. TRBV21-1 is a pseudogene locus. The CDR3 consists of 17 residues. CDR3 in amino acids: CASSKGDRDRGRNEQFF. CDR3 nucleotides: TGTGCCAGCAGCAAAGGGGACCGGGACAGGGGGCGGAATGAGCAGTTCTTC.